This is a list of T cell receptor beta chains from one sample in a study of T cell responses to AZD1222 COVID-19 vaccine. The protocol was immunoSEQ multiplex PCR, while the TCRdb copy is restricted to in-frame clones and leaves out a portion. The table shows under 150,000 clones, with 92% occurring only once. This sample comprised peripheral blood, obtained 28 days after the second AZD1222 dose. The receptor set was obtained from an adult who received the AZD1222 COVID-19 vaccine. CDR3s include the opening cysteine and the closing phenylalanine or tryptophan. A D gene is named only where the DNA matches it firmly. Size tells how often a clone was seen (once, few, many) or the class of an expanded clone, and some rows leave it out.

D	V	size	J	DNA	CDR3
TRBD1	TRBV3-1/TRBV3-2	NA	TRBJ2-3	TGTGCCAGCAGCCAAGATGTCCGGGACAGGGAGTATTTT	CASSQDVRDREYF
NA	TRBV18	NA	TRBJ1-1	TGTGCCAGCTCACCATCAGTGGGGAACACTGAAGCTTTCTTT	CASSPSVGNTEAFF
NA	TRBV5-1	NA	TRBJ2-4	TGCGCCAGCAGCCACGAAGGGAAGGCAGCCAAAAACATTCAGTACTTC	CASSHEGKAAKNIQYF
NA	TRBV2	NA	TRBJ1-2	TGTGCCAGCAGGATGGGCAGGGAAAACTATGGCTACACCTTC	CASRMGRENYGYTF
TRBD1	TRBV7-2	NA	TRBJ2-7	TGTGCCAGCAGCCGCCTGACAGGGAGTAACGAGCAGTACTTC	CASSRLTGSNEQYF
NA	TRBV7-9	NA	TRBJ1-4	TGTGCCAGCAGCTTAGGAACTGGAGCAACTAATGAAAAACTGTTTTTT	CASSLGTGATNEKLFF
TRBD2	TRBV7-8	NA	TRBJ2-3	TGTGCCAGCAGCCTTAGGACTAGCGGGGGAAGCACAGATACGCAGTATTTT	CASSLRTSGGSTDTQYF
NA	TRBV6-6	NA	TRBJ1-5	TGTGCCAGCAGCGGACCAACGGAAGATCAGCCCCAGCATTTT	CASSGPTEDQPQHF
TRBD1	TRBV3-1/TRBV3-2	NA	TRBJ2-1	TGTGCCAGCAGCCAAGTAGACGGGGGTCTCCGGGACAGGATGGACAATGAGCAGTTCTTC	CASSQVDGGLRDRMDNEQFF
TRBD2	TRBV5-8	NA	TRBJ2-7	TGTGCCAGCAGCTTCCTAGCGGGAGAACTCGGCGAGCAGTACTTC	CASSFLAGELGEQYF
NA	TRBV19	NA	TRBJ1-4	TGTGCCAGTAGTATAGATCGCAGAAGACGGTTTTTT	CASSIDRRRRFF
NA	TRBV18	NA	TRBJ1-6	TGTGCCAGCTCAGCCGAACAGGTCTCCAGTTCACCCCTCCACTTT	CASSAEQVSSSPLHF
TRBD1	TRBV7-2	NA	TRBJ1-5	TGTGCCAGCAGCCCCCGACAGGGGTTCATGCCCCAGCATTTT	CASSPRQGFMPQHF
TRBD2	TRBV11-3	NA	TRBJ2-2	TGTGCCAGCAGCTTAGAGGGGACTAGCGGGGACACCGGGGAGCTGTTTTTT	CASSLEGTSGDTGELFF
TRBD1	TRBV5-1	NA	TRBJ2-7	TGCGCCAGCAGCATTTCGGGACAGGATGGCGAGCAGTACTTC	CASSISGQDGEQYF
NA	TRBV7-9	NA	TRBJ2-4	TGTGCCAGCAGCTTAGAGGGGGGGCAGGGCCTAGCCAAAAACATTCAGTACTTC	CASSLEGGQGLAKNIQYF
NA	TRBV3-1/TRBV3-2	NA	TRBJ1-2	TGTGCCAGCAGAGGGGAAGGGTTCTATGGCTACACCTTC	CASRGEGFYGYTF
NA	TRBV5-6	once	TRBJ2-7	TGTGCCAGCAGCTCCAGCGACGAGCAGTACTTC	CASSSSDEQYF